This T cell receptor beta chain emerged from a study of blood T cells in healthy people across ages. For the second PCR, which ran for 7 to 11 cycles, a sample-barcoded 5' primer and a J-beta primer mix were used. Each CDR3 protein gets one entry after TCRdb re-called the 5' RACE reads with MiXCR. The repertoire has some 1.5 million distinct CDR3 sequences, approximately 43% of them found once; the top ten carry under 5%. V was pared by 8 bases and J by 0 bases, with 19 bases between. The CDR3 totals 15 residues. Germline V gene sequence: CDR1 DFQATT, CDR2 SNEGSKA (reference sequence). Sequenced: blood. V gene TRBV20-1 combines with J gene TRBJ1-2; D is ambiguous. The TCR sequence derives from a woman younger than 35 in good health. The CDR3: CSPDPGARSNYGYTF. DNA of the CDR3: TGCAGTCCTGACCCCGGAGCCCGCTCTAACTATGGCTACACCTTC.